Each of the 22 T cell receptor beta chains below was sequenced from the same sample in a study of identical twins. TCRdb re-called the 5' RACE reads through MiXCR, storing one row per CDR3 protein. The sample lists fewer than 900,000 distinct CDR3 sequences, less than 25% occurring once. These data also featured in a second study, about T cells expressing NK-cell markers.

The sample was PBMCs. The receptors shown here come from a woman aged 18-29 years in good health.

This rearrangement joins TRBV5-1 to TRBJ2-7, with D possibly TRBD1 on 5 matching bases. CDR1 and CDR2 (germline): SGHRS, YFSETQ. Between the trimmed V and J ends, which lost 3 bases and 6 bases, there was a span of 16 bases. The CDR3 length is 14 residues. CDR3 sequence reads: CASSSDKTVGEQYF. Written as DNA, the CDR3 is TGCGCCAGCAGCTCGGACAAAACCGTGGGCGAGCAGTACTTC.

A word on this clonotype: At one boundary the junction diverges from the germline segment, which might be a read error. V usage is TRBV5-8 and J usage is TRBJ2-7; a possible D gene is TRBD2 (5 bases). CDR1 and CDR2 from the germline V gene are SGHTS and YDEGEE. This CDR3 contains 11 residues. The CDR3 DNA reads TGTGCCAGCAGCTCTCCTAGCATAAACAACTTC. Translating it yields CASSSPSINNF.

This clonotype was picked up many times. The chain has TRBV24-1 and TRBJ2-2; D call uncertain. Trimming pared 4 bases from V and 2 bases from J, leaving 7 bases between. Per the germline V gene, CDR1 is KGHDR and CDR2 is SFDVKD. The CDR3 covers 14 residues. The CDR3 here is CATSDYRNTGELFF. The CDR3 DNA reads as TGTGCCACCAGTGACTATAGAAACACCGGGGAGCTGTTTTTT.

The chain carries TRBV6-5 and TRBJ2-2; TRBD1 aligns across 9 bases. CDR1 MNHEY and CDR2 SVGAGI come from the germline V gene. Trimming cost V 4 bases and J 3 bases; bases outside gene matches: 6. This CDR3 has 16 amino acids. CDR3 residues: CASSSWDRVYTGELFF. The DNA of the CDR3 is TGTGCCAGCAGTTCGTGGGACAGGGTATACACCGGGGAGCTGTTTTTT.

J is TRBJ2-3 and V is TRBV7-9; D is unresolved. The CDR3 runs to 14 residues. Germline lookup yields CDR1 SEHNR and CDR2 FQNEAQ (reference sequence). V lost 3 bases to trimming and J lost 0 bases, with 7 bases between them. DNA for the CDR3: TGTGCCAGCAGCTTCACAACGAGCACAGATACGCAGTATTTT. Protein: CASSFTTSTDTQYF.

This clonotype appeared a few times. The chain is built from TRBV9 and TRBJ1-1, with D unclear. The germline V gene has CDR1 SGDLS and CDR2 YYNGEE. With 0 bases removed from V and 2 bases from J, the gap between germline ends came to 8 bases. The CDR3 has 14 residues. CDR3 sequence: CASSVEGANTEAFF. The CDR3 DNA is TGTGCCAGCAGCGTAGAAGGAGCTAACACTGAAGCTTTCTTT.

This clonotype appeared once. V is TRBV12-3 or TRBV12-4 and J is TRBJ2-2; 11 nucleotides agree with TRBD2. The CDR3 is 15 amino acids. Trimming took 3 bases from V and 10 from J; bases not matched to a gene: 7. The DNA for the CDR3 is TGTGCCAGCAGTTTTTTAGCGGGGGGGATTGTGGAGCTGTTTTTT. Its protein is CASSFLAGGIVELFF.

This clonotype came up a few times. The gene calls are TRBV10-3 and TRBJ2-3; D may be TRBD1 (5 bases). Germline CDR1 ENHRY, CDR2 SYGVKD. Trimming cost V 3 bases and J 0 bases, with 10 bases left between them. This CDR3 has 15 amino acids. CDR3 in DNA: TGTGCCATCAGTGAATCAGGGCCTAGCACAGATACGCAGTATTTT. Its protein product is CAISESGPSTDTQYF.

V is TRBV12-3 or TRBV12-4 and J is TRBJ2-7; the match to TRBD2 covers 10 bases. V lost 7 bases to trimming and J lost 5 bases; unmatched junction nucleotides: 11. The CDR3 sequence is 15 residues long. This chain's CDR3 is CASKSTSGIPHEQYF. In DNA form, the CDR3 reads TGTGCCAGCAAAAGTACTAGCGGGATCCCCCACGAGCAGTACTTC.

This clonotype showed up just a few times. The rearrangement uses TRBV12-3 or TRBV12-4 and TRBJ1-4; D might be TRBD1 (6 bases). V was cut by 4 bases and J by 7 bases, with 16 bases left in between. CDR3 size: 15 residues. The CDR3 DNA follows: TGTGCCAGCAGTTCCGGGACAACTGTCGGTGAAAAACTGTTTTTT. Encoded protein: CASSSGTTVGEKLFF.

This chain uses TRBV7-9 with TRBJ2-4; 7 bases are a match to TRBD2. Germline-derived CDR1 and CDR2 are SEHNR and FQNEAQ (reference sequence). Germline trimming cut 7 bases from V and 6 bases from J; bases unmatched to any gene: 9. CDR3 size: 14 residues. CDR3 amino acids: CASTRRERGNIQYF. CDR3 nucleotides: TGTGCCAGCACGAGGCGGGAGCGGGGAAACATTCAGTACTTC.

The V and J genes are TRBV6-2 or TRBV6-3 and TRBJ2-7; 7 nucleotides match TRBD2. Germline V CDR1 and CDR2: MNHEY, SVGEGT. The junction had 9 bases not matched to a gene; V was cut back by 6 bases and J by 7 bases. There are 13 residues in the CDR3. CDR3 sequence: CASSPGLPVEQYF. The CDR3 DNA follows: TGTGCCAGCAGCCCGGGACTACCGGTAGAGCAGTACTTC.

The chain uses TRBV6-1 and TRBJ2-4; possible D gene TRBD2, 5 bases. Germline CDR1 is MNHNS and CDR2 is SASEGT. The CDR3 loop spans 18 amino acids. V was shortened by 7 bases and J by 0 bases, with 22 bases between the two germline ends. The CDR3 protein is CASTSNRAQDRAKNIQYF. In DNA, the CDR3 is TGTGCCAGCACTAGCAATCGGGCCCAAGACCGAGCCAAAAACATTCAGTACTTC.

The chain couples TRBV9 to TRBJ2-1; D not certain. V was shortened by 4 bases and J by 4 bases, with 12 bases between the two germline ends. In germline, CDR1 is SGDLS, CDR2 YYNGEE. The CDR3 length is 14 residues. Written as DNA, the CDR3 is TGTGCCAGCAGCCTCGAATCGCGGTACAATGAGCAGTTCTTC. It yields the protein CASSLESRYNEQFF.

The chain joins TRBV20-1 to TRBJ2-1, with 12 bases matching TRBD2. J gave up 4 bases and V 2 bases, and 3 bases lay outside the gene matches. The length of the CDR3 is 15 residues. Looked up from germline, CDR1 is DFQATT and CDR2 is SNEGSKA (reference sequence). The chain's CDR3 is CSARMTSGSYNEQFF. CDR3 sequence (DNA): TGCAGTGCTAGAATGACTAGCGGGAGTTACAATGAGCAGTTCTTC.

This clonotype has more than one count but fewer than ten. The CDR3 DNA sequence: TGTGCCAGCACCGGCCCTCCGCGATCGACCCAGTACTTC. This encodes CASTGPPRSTQYF. The chain has TRBV28 and TRBJ2-5; D not resolved. The germline V gene encodes CDR1 MDHEN and CDR2 SYDVKM. V was clipped by 7 bases and J by 7 bases, with 16 bases between them. The CDR3 is 13 amino acids.

This clonotype was detected only a few times. The V and J genes are TRBV6-6 and TRBJ2-7; tentatively, D is TRBD1 or TRBD2 (5 bases each). The V end was cut by 6 bases, the J end by 3 bases, with 12 bases between. From germline, CDR1 is MNHNY and CDR2 SVGAGI (reference sequence). The CDR3 spans 13 residues. Written as DNA, the CDR3 is TGTGCCAGCAGGCCTGGGGGAAGCTACGAGCAGTACTTC. It is translated as CASRPGGSYEQYF.

This clonotype was detected only a few times. The chain is built from TRBV7-9 and TRBJ2-7; D might be TRBD2 (6 bases). Germline V gene data show CDR1 as SEHNR and CDR2 as FQNEAQ (reference sequence). The CDR3 has 16 residues. V was trimmed by 2 bases and J by 4 bases, leaving 18 bases between them. CDR3 coding DNA: TGTGCCAGCAGCTTAAATCCACTAGCCTTACCGTACGAGCAGTACTTC. Protein sequence: CASSLNPLALPYEQYF.

The V gene is TRBV29-1, the J gene TRBJ2-7; 11 bases map to TRBD1. The J segment lost 5 bases and the V segment lost 3 bases, leaving 0 bases of the junction unmatched. The CDR3 extends over 12 amino acids. The germline gives CDR1 SQVTM, CDR2 ANQGSEA. The CDR3 bases are TGCAGCGTTGAGGGACAGGGGGACGAGCAGTACTTC. Protein sequence: CSVEGQGDEQYF.

A few counts support this clonotype. This sequence joins TRBV6-5 and TRBJ1-1; D call uncertain. CDR1 and CDR2 from the germline V gene are MNHEY and SVGAGI. Trimming took off 0 bases at V and 2 bases at J, with 10 bases between the two ends. This CDR3 is 15 amino acids long. The CDR3 loop reads CASSYSSSYNTEAFF. As DNA, the CDR3 is TGTGCCAGCAGTTACTCGAGTTCCTACAACACTGAAGCTTTCTTT.

V is TRBV11-2 and J is TRBJ1-5; 12 bases agree with TRBD1. With 1 base clipped from V and 5 bases from J, the junction kept 9 bases outside the gene matches. The CDR3 loop spans 18 amino acids. Germline V gives CDR1 SGHAT, CDR2 FQNNGV. For the CDR3, the DNA is TGTGCCAGCAGCTTAGTCGGGACAGGGGGCTTAATTGATCAGCCCCAGCATTTT. Translation: CASSLVGTGGLIDQPQHF.

Many counts were recorded for this clonotype. For the CDR3, the DNA is TGTGCCAGCAGTTCTACGACAGGGGGCACTAATGAAAAACTGTTTTTT. Protein sequence: CASSSTTGGTNEKLFF. The chain recombines TRBV6-5 with TRBJ1-4, with 10 nucleotides matching TRBD1. The CDR3 loop spans 16 amino acids. Per germline, CDR1 MNHEY and CDR2 SVGAGI. J gave up 2 bases and V 4 bases, and 4 bases lay outside the gene matches.